This T cell receptor (beta chain) was sequenced during a study of shared clonotypes between healthy human individuals (dated by TCRdb to between 2020 and 2021). The study in broad terms: The cohort included three men and a couple of women between 18 and 49 years of age. For each donor, CD4 naive and CD4 memory were each run on three plates, CD8 naive on two plates, and CD8 memory on one plate. Blood TCR repertoires of a handful of healthy adults were deeply sequenced to estimate repertoire size and the extent of clonotype sharing between individuals. Different laboratories and diverse techniques were used to prepare libraries and sequence TCR repertoires, to increase sequencing depth and limit assay-specific biases. Per donor, leukapheresis produced somewhere between about 0.9 and 9.5 billion PBMCs.

Using the deep immunoSEQ assay, multiplex PCR amplified TCR CDR3 regions from genomic DNA. Extracted genomic DNA from each cell subset was spread evenly across all wells of several immunoSEQ 96-well plates, with each plate serving as a replicate. For sorted subsets, about 0.2 ug genomic DNA, equal to some 30,000 T cell genomes, was loaded into each replicate PCR. Purified libraries were measured with a Qubit 3.0 fluorometer, size-checked on a Bioanalyzer 2100, and measured again with the KAPA Library Quantification kit. A separate single-read 150-cycle Illumina NextSeq 550 flow cell was used to sequence each immunoSEQ 96-well plate. As for the original processing: Because the immunoSEQ output held only junctional sequences and lacked quality scores, the filtering could not match the filtering applied to full-length reads. To assign V/J genes and CDR3, sequences were annotated against IMGT germline references using PyIR, a Python wrapper for IgBLAST v1.9. Reads were filtered out if the reads had weak V/J assignments (E-value above 1e-6), no CDR3, stop codons, out-of-frame junctions, or ambiguous translated residues. V3J clonotypes were defined by identical inferred V gene, J gene, and CDR3 amino acid sequence. To compute the percentage overlap between repertoires, the number of shared unique clonotypes was divided by the size of the smaller repertoire. Three approaches were used to assess repertoire richness: RTK rarefaction, the Chao1 estimator, and Recon v2.1 estimates of unobserved clonotypes. For all TCRbeta clonotypes obtained by the gDNA method from a few donors, generation probabilities were computed with OLGA. The table comes from immuneACCESS by way of TCRdb, which keeps in-frame sequences with V and J called. Part of the clones is missing from these tables; in studies checked, under half for an unresolved V gene and the rest for unknown reasons. That table furnishes V, J and clone size, whereas the DNA furnished D and trimming. This sample lists a few million clones; approximately 95% were detected once. The biggest ten clones account for approximately 0.4% of the sample.

The CDR3 runs 15 amino acids, cysteine and phenylalanine included. Left in the record is the CDR3 DNA by itself, 45 bases read in frame from the first base. Trimming removed 4 bases from V and 2 bases from J; the gene matches leave 8 bases unexplained. CDR1 and CDR2, looked up from the germline V gene (reference sequence), are MNHEY and SMNVEV. This clone has more than one count but fewer than ten. No cognate antigen has been identified for it. Base qualities were left out, and no much larger clone turns up one base away. The donors were healthy, HIV-negative adults who had no recently reported acute infections or vaccinations. Every donor was a Caucasian adult residing in Nashville, Tennessee, USA. CD4+ T cells were enriched by magnetic negative selection; naive cells were then positively selected on CD45RA, and the negative fraction formed the memory subset. Blood was collected by leukapheresis, and PBMCs were isolated by Ficoll-Histopaque density gradient centrifugation and then cryopreserved in liquid nitrogen vapor phase. Analytical flow cytometry was used to check the purity and quantity of every magnetically sorted T cell population. Genomic DNA was isolated from each sorted fraction and quantified by UV absorbance on a Nanodrop 2000c.

Study-wide findings and limitations: Compared with non-shared clonotypes, the clonotypes found in all four sorted-subset donors had higher generation probabilities. Across several donors, about 4.5% of naive CD4, approximately 3.5% of naive CD8, about 2% of memory CD4, and approximately 0.4% of memory CD8 clonotypes were shared. Sampling was limited to blood, and TCR repertoires in tissue likely differ from TCR repertoires in blood. Pairwise subsampling led to the expectation that sequencing depth would affect the degree of clonotype sharing among donors. The small number of donors limited the genetic and exposure-history diversity represented. Naive subsets generally had larger estimated clonotype richness than memory subsets did. Even with the large sequencing depth, rarefaction of the sorted-subset datasets indicated that sequencing was incomplete.

The sample comprised naive CD4+ T cells from PBMCs. The sample's cell subset or site label, in plain terms: CD45RA+ positively selected. The chain uses TRBV27 and TRBJ2-7, with TRBD1 matching 7 junction bases. The source of this sequence is a man between 18 and 29 years old in good health. Some clones in this sample may be carry-over from other donors' samples. The DNA sequence is TGTGCCAGCAGTTCCCTGGACAGGCTTGCCTACGAGCAGTACTTC. This codes for CASSSLDRLAYEQYF.